Shown below are 15 T cell receptor beta chains from a single sample sequenced in a study of regulatory T cells in long-lasting Graves disease. With iRepertoire HTBI primers and Arm-PCR of CDR3 regions, TCR beta libraries were built. TCRdb reprocessed the multiplex PCR reads via MiXCR and lists one record per CDR3 protein. The table shows fewer than 550,000 distinct CDR3 sequences, with under 25% occurring only once. Time point noted: persistent/refractory GD, antithyroid drugs over 5 years with positive TRAb. RNA from PBMCs was the source of the TCR library. Here the sequenced sample was peripheral blood mononuclear cells (PBMCs), taken when the disease was refractory, from a patient treated with antithyroid drugs. These receptors were collected from a female donor with Graves disease.

This clonotype has more than one count but fewer than ten. The rearrangement uses TRBV14 and TRBJ1-1; D might be TRBD1 (5 bases). V gave up 0 bases and J gave up 4 bases, with 18 bases separating them. CDR3 size: 17 residues. Germline V CDR1 and CDR2: SGHDN, FVKESK. Here the CDR3 DNA reads TGTGCCAGCAGCCAAGAGGGCTATATGAGGGGATCCACTGAAGCTTTCTTT. It yields the protein CASSQEGYMRGSTEAFF.

This clonotype was found a few times. The J gene is TRBJ2-7, the V gene TRBV30; D is possibly TRBD2 (6 bases). This CDR3 has 15 residues. CDR1 is GTSNPN and CDR2 is SVGIG in the germline V gene (reference sequence). Trimming removed 1 base at V and 2 bases at J, with 15 bases between. This chain's CDR3 is CAWSGRVRVPYEQYF. CDR3 nucleotides: TGTGCCTGGAGTGGGAGGGTAAGGGTTCCCTACGAGCAGTACTTC. The full variable domain, with the rest looked up from reference TRBV30 and TRBJ2-7, is SQTIHQWPATLVQPVGSPLSLECTVEGTSNPNLYWYRQAAGRGLQLLFYSVGIGQISSEVPQNLSASRPQDRQFILSSKKLLLSDSGFYLCAWSGRVRVPYEQYFGPGTRLTVT.

This clonotype showed up many times. The V and J genes are TRBV6-9 and TRBJ1-2; D perhaps matches TRBD1 (6 bases). The germline V and J ends were trimmed by 3 bases and 0 bases, with 17 bases remaining between them. Germline CDR1 and CDR2: MNHGY and SVAAGI. This CDR3 has 17 residues. The CDR3 DNA reads TGTGCCAGCAGTTACAAAGCCGGGACAACAGCTAACTATGGCTACACCTTC. Its translation is CASSYKAGTTANYGYTF.

The V and J genes are TRBV2 and TRBJ2-3; D is uncertain. Germline lookup yields CDR1 SNHLY and CDR2 FYNNEI. CDR3 length: 14 amino acids. Between the trimmed V and J ends, which lost 8 bases and 0 bases, there was a span of 12 bases. In DNA form, the CDR3 reads TGTGCCAGCCAGCTCAGAACTAGCACAGATACGCAGTATTTT. Encoded protein: CASQLRTSTDTQYF. The full variable domain, rest sourced from reference TRBV2 and TRBJ2-3, is EPEVTQTPSHQVTQMGQEVILRCVPISNHLYFYWYRQILGQKVEFLVSFYNNEISEKSEIFDDQFSVERPDGSNFTLKIRSTKLEDSAMYFCASQLRTSTDTQYFGPGTRLTVL.

Ten or more counts support this clonotype. CDR3 region: CATSDEGGTEAFF. CDR3 DNA: TGTGCCACCAGTGATGAGGGGGGCACTGAAGCTTTCTTT. This rearrangement joins TRBV24-1 to TRBJ1-1; perhaps TRBD1 as D (6 bases). The germline V gene has CDR1 KGHDR and CDR2 SFDVKD. The length of the CDR3 is 13 residues. V lost 3 bases, J lost 4 bases, and 8 bases lay in between.

V is TRBV30 and J is TRBJ2-7; 10 bases align to TRBD2. Trimming took 2 bases from V and 0 from J; bases not matched to a gene: 4. Germline V gives CDR1 GTSNPN, CDR2 SVGIG (reference sequence). The CDR3 has 15 amino acids. CDR3: CAWSPLAGVSYEQYF. For the CDR3, the DNA is TGTGCCTGGAGTCCTCTAGCGGGAGTCTCCTACGAGCAGTACTTC.

This clonotype has just a few counts. V and J are TRBV7-6 and TRBJ2-2; D not resolved. The CDR3 is made up of 14 amino acids. From germline, CDR1 is SGHVS and CDR2 FNYEAQ. V was trimmed by 2 bases and J by 6 bases, leaving 10 bases between them. Written as DNA, the CDR3 is TGTGCCAGCAGCTTATTAGCAGCCCCCGGGGAGCTGTTTTTT. It translates to CASSLLAAPGELFF.

As for this clonotype: This sequence may be a read error, since a much larger clone differs from it by one base. The chain links TRBV7-3 to TRBJ1-1; D is uncertain. The ends were cut back, 1 base at V and 0 bases at J, with 18 bases in the middle. Germline lookup yields CDR1 SGHTA and CDR2 FQGTGA. This CDR3 comprises 18 residues. Here the CDR3 DNA reads TGTGCCAGCAGCTTAAGCCCGCCTGGCAGTTCAATGAACACTGAAGCTTTCTTT. Translation gives CASSLSPPGSSMNTEAFF.

This clonotype was counted at least ten times. As DNA, the CDR3 is TGTGCCAGCAGTTTATATGAAGGGAGCAATCAGCCCCAGCATTTT. This encodes CASSLYEGSNQPQHF. This chain connects TRBV28 to TRBJ1-5; no clear D. V was cut by 1 base and J by 1 base, with 8 bases left in between. This CDR3 spans 15 amino acids. CDR1 and CDR2 from the germline V gene are MDHEN and SYDVKM.

This clonotype was recorded at least ten times. This chain joins TRBV7-8 and TRBJ1-5, with a possible D match to TRBD1 (5 bases). Trimming removed 5 bases from V and 3 bases from J, with 14 bases in between. This CDR3 spans 15 amino acids. CDR1 SGHVS and CDR2 FQNEAQ come from the germline V gene. The CDR3 region is CASSEDRFFNQPQHF. CDR3 nucleotide sequence: TGTGCCAGCAGCGAAGACAGATTCTTCAATCAGCCCCAGCATTTT. The full variable domain, rest sourced from reference TRBV7-8 and TRBJ1-5, is GAGVSQSPRYKVAKRGQDVALRCDPISGHVSLFWYQQALGQGPEFLTYFQNEAQLDKSGLPSDRFFAERPEGSVSTLKIQRTQQEDSAVYLCASSEDRFFNQPQHFGDGTRLSIL.

This clonotype has at least ten counts. The chain couples TRBV12-5 to TRBJ1-1; perhaps TRBD1 as D (5 bases). This CDR3 has 17 amino acids. V dropped 0 bases and J dropped 4 bases, with 18 bases sitting between them. Germline V gene sequence: CDR1 LGHNT, CDR2 FRNRAP. The CDR3 sequence is CASGLVATGFGGTEAFF. The CDR3, as DNA: TGTGCTAGTGGTTTGGTGGCCACGGGATTTGGGGGCACTGAAGCTTTCTTT.

This clonotype was counted between two and nine times. V gene TRBV5-1 combines with J gene TRBJ2-6, with TRBD1 identical over 11 bases. The germline CDR1 and CDR2 sequences are SGHRS and YFSETQ. The CDR3 runs to 16 residues. V dropped 4 bases and J dropped 1; count of bases not matched to a gene: 1. The CDR3 nucleotides read TGCGCCAGCAGCGGGGACAGGGGGTCTGGGGCCAACGTCCTGACTTTC. This codes for CASSGDRGSGANVLTF.

The rearrangement joins TRBV29-1 to TRBJ1-1; TRBD1 matches 7 bases. The CDR3 loop spans 13 amino acids. Trimming took 5 bases from V and 7 from J; bases not matched to a gene: 10. The germline V gene has CDR1 SQVTM and CDR2 ANQGSEA. The CDR3 is CSVIQGDEVEAFF. CDR3 sequence (DNA): TGCAGCGTTATCCAGGGGGATGAAGTTGAAGCTTTCTTT. Looking up the rest from reference TRBV29-1 and TRBJ1-1 gives the full variable domain: SAVISQKPSRDICQRGTSLTIQCQVDSQVTMMFWYRQQPGQSLTLIATANQGSEATYESGFVIDKFPISRPNLTFSTLTVSNMSPEDSSIYLCSVIQGDEVEAFFGQGTRLTVV.

This clonotype was recorded a few times. The rearrangement joins TRBV5-1 to TRBJ2-7; perhaps TRBD2 as D (6 bases). Trimming pared 3 bases from V and 3 bases from J, leaving 16 bases between. There are 15 residues in the CDR3. CDR1 SGHRS and CDR2 YFSETQ come from the germline V gene. CDR3 sequence: CASSSTGENFYEQYF. CDR3 coding DNA: TGCGCCAGCAGCTCGACGGGAGAAAATTTCTACGAGCAGTACTTC.

This clonotype was counted ten times or more. The chain has TRBV28 and TRBJ1-1; the D gene is possibly TRBD1 (6 bases). Per germline, CDR1 MDHEN and CDR2 SYDVKM. The length of the CDR3 is 17 residues. V was clipped by 1 base and J by 1 base, with 16 bases between them. CDR3 region: CASSLSGGRVPNTEAFF. In nucleotides, the CDR3 is TGTGCCAGCAGTTTATCCGGGGGGCGGGTACCGAACACTGAAGCTTTCTTT.